This is a list of T cell receptor beta chains from one sample in a study of CXCR3-negative and CXCR3-positive naive CD8 T cells. TCRdb re-called the 5' RACE reads and shows each CDR3 protein once, DNA omitted. The listing records about 63,000 distinct CDR3 sequences. Sequencing was carried out using naive CXCR3+ CD8+ T cells from blood. The receptor source for this set is a human donor in good health. Some clones in this sample may be carry-over from other donors' samples. CDR3s include the opening cysteine and the closing phenylalanine or tryptophan. Clone size is shown for a subset of rows, as once, few, many or a class of expanded clone.

j_gene,v_gene,abundance,CDR3aa
TRBJ1-4,TRBV7-9,.,CASSLDGAGANEKLFF
TRBJ2-7,TRBV12-3/TRBV12-4,.,CASSSLASSYEQYF
TRBJ2-7,TRBV7-9,.,CASSLLQGSGDEQYF
TRBJ2-5,TRBV5-1,.,CASSFAPEDSQETQYF
TRBJ1-1,TRBV7-9,.,CASSLGGSWMNTEAFF
TRBJ2-3,TRBV27,.,CASSSDEDPTDTQYF
TRBJ2-5,TRBV7-9,.,CASSLFGEGETQYF
TRBJ2-7,TRBV7-2,.,CASSYRMGLAGYEQYF
TRBJ2-7,TRBV4-3,.,CASSQDLAGLAGDYEQYF
TRBJ2-1,TRBV4-3,.,CASSQDLGSVGDEQFF
TRBJ2-1,TRBV6-2/TRBV6-3,.,CASISSGGPYNEQFF
TRBJ2-1,TRBV20-1,.,CSASGTRATDEQFF
TRBJ2-7,TRBV5-1,.,CASSTPGQGIYEQYF
TRBJ2-5,TRBV5-1,.,CASSLGAGGETQYF
TRBJ2-1,TRBV20-1,.,CSARPRDSARYNEQFF
TRBJ2-1,TRBV7-2,.,CASSSTGSWSYNEQFF
TRBJ2-4,TRBV4-2,.,CASSQEGDIQYF
TRBJ2-1,TRBV20-1,.,CSARTGESSYNEQFF
TRBJ1-2,TRBV29-1,.,CSVDPGINYGYTF
TRBJ2-3,TRBV20-1,.,CSARRADTDTQYF
TRBJ2-7,TRBV7-3,.,CASSDSYEQYF
TRBJ1-5,TRBV2,.,CASSPAGLNNQPQHF
TRBJ1-2,TRBV29-1,.,CSVEGVGYGYTF
TRBJ1-1,TRBV19,.,CASRRGSAEAAFF
TRBJ2-3,TRBV7-9,.,CASSLGTGDSDTQYF
TRBJ2-7,TRBV18,.,CASSKGDSFYEQYF
TRBJ2-1,TRBV28,.,CASSGGTSSYNEQFF
TRBJ1-3,TRBV29-1,.,CSPEAPGDRTNPGGNTIYF
TRBJ2-1,TRBV28,.,CASSLSEGIEQFF
TRBJ2-1,TRBV20-1,.,CSASRFDNEQFF
TRBJ2-7,TRBV6-5,.,CASSPPTSGSYEQYF
TRBJ2-7,TRBV4-1,.,CASSQFDLQGGPYEQYF
TRBJ2-7,TRBV29-1,.,CSVELRDREAYEQYF
TRBJ2-1,TRBV27,.,CASSWASGLDYEQFF
TRBJ2-7,TRBV6-5,.,CASSYGGVPYEQYF
TRBJ1-2,TRBV4-1,medium-sized,CASSQVGFNYGYTF
TRBJ2-7,TRBV29-1,.,CSVEGSYEQYF
TRBJ2-5,TRBV9,.,CASSVGGTYQETQYF
TRBJ2-5,TRBV5-4,.,CASSLAAEYQETQYF
TRBJ2-7,TRBV29-1,.,CSVVWDRGYEQYF
TRBJ2-1,TRBV5-1,.,CASSLAFGKGSDEQFF
TRBJ2-5,TRBV6-5,.,CASSFTSGGKETQYF
TRBJ2-7,TRBV19,.,CASSPGSYEQYF
TRBJ1-2,TRBV5-4,.,CASSFGTATYTF
TRBJ1-2,TRBV4-3,.,CASSQDSSLRGRYGYTF
TRBJ1-4,TRBV18,.,CASSPTGGRGEKLFF
TRBJ1-1,TRBV7-9,.,CASSWDRNTEAFF
TRBJ1-1,TRBV7-9,.,CASSSNWSPEAFF
TRBJ1-6,TRBV19,.,CATSDTNSPLHF
TRBJ2-2,TRBV28,.,CASSLDRGQGNTGELFF